One sample yielded the 4 T cell receptor beta chains listed below, sequenced in a study of T cells in Graves' hyperthyroidism and ophthalmopathy. Regions amplified from RNA transcripts were the TCR beta CDR3 regions. The TCR CDR3 was amplified in a first-round RT-PCR using the HTBI primer set. TCRdb redid the calling of the multiplex PCR reads with MiXCR, one entry per CDR3 protein. Of fewer than 600,000 distinct CDR3 sequences listed, around 15% are singletons. The sample taken for sequencing was blood. The receptor set was obtained from a woman in her late teens or twenties with Graves' hyperthyroidism.

This clonotype has a count of ten or more. V is TRBV19 and J is TRBJ1-2; 7 bases map to TRBD1. CDR1 is LNHDA, CDR2 SQIVND, per germline (reference sequence). The CDR3 totals 12 residues. J lost 7 bases, V lost 8 bases, and 7 bases had no gene match. In DNA, the CDR3 is TGTGCCAGTCGAGACAGGGTGTTTGGCTACACCTTC. This gives the protein CASRDRVFGYTF.

In this sample, this clonotype turned up many times. V usage is TRBV9 and J usage is TRBJ1-1, with D hard to call. Germline-derived CDR1 and CDR2 are SGDLS and YYNGEE. The V gene lost 5 bases and the J gene lost 2 bases, with 13 bases spanning the gap. This CDR3 contains 14 residues. The CDR3, as DNA: TGTGCCAGCAGTCTTACTACATCTAACACTGAAGCTTTCTTT. It specifies CASSLTTSNTEAFF.

This clonotype was seen a handful of times. The V and J genes are TRBV7-2 and TRBJ1-3; D gene uncertain. The length of the CDR3 is 19 residues. Germline-derived CDR1 and CDR2 are SGHTA and FQGNSA. Between the trimmed V and J ends, which lost 1 base and 1 base, there was a span of 20 bases. The CDR3 spells CASSLGSVSVSRSGNTIYF. The CDR3 nucleotides are TGTGCCAGCAGCTTAGGTTCCGTATCGGTCTCGAGGTCTGGAAACACCATATATTTT.

This clonotype was detected many times. The chain joins TRBV28 to TRBJ2-3, with D possibly matching TRBD2 (6 bases). The CDR3 extends over 16 amino acids. V gave up 4 bases and J gave up 4 bases, with 18 bases separating them. Germline loops: CDR1 MDHEN, CDR2 SYDVKM. CDR3: CASSSPTSLDADTQYF. The CDR3 DNA follows: TGTGCCAGCAGTTCCCCGACTAGTTTAGACGCAGATACGCAGTATTTT.